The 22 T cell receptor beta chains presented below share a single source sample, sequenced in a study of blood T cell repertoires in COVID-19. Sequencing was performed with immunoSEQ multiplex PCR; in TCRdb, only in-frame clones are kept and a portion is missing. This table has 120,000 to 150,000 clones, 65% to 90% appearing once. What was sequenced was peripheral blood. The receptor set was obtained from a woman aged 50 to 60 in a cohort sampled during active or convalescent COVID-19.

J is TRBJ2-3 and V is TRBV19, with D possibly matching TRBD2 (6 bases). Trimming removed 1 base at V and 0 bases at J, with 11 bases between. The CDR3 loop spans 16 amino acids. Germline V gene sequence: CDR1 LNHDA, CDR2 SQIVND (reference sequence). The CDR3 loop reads CASSIGIAASTDTQYF. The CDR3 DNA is TGTGCCAGTAGTATAGGTATAGCGGCTAGCACAGATACGCAGTATTTT. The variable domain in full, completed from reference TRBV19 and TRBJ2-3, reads DGGITQSPKYLFRKEGQNVTLSCEQNLNHDAMYWYRQDPGQGLRLIYYSQIVNDFQKGDIAEGYSVSREKKESFPLTVTSAQKNPTAFYLCASSIGIAASTDTQYFGPGTRLTVL.

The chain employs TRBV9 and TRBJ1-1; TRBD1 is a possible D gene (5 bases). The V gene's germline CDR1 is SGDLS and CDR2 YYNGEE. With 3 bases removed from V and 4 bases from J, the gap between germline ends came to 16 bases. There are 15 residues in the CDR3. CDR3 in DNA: TGTGCCAGCAGCGAGGGGTTAGGGGAATTCACTGAAGCTTTCTTT. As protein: CASSEGLGEFTEAFF.

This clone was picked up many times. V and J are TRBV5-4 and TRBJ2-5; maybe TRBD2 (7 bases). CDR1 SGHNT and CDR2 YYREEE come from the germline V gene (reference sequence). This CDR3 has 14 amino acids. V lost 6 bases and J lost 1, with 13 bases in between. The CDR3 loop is CASNEGGTQETQYF. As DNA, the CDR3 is TGTGCCAGCAACGAGGGGGGGACCCAAGAGACCCAGTACTTC.

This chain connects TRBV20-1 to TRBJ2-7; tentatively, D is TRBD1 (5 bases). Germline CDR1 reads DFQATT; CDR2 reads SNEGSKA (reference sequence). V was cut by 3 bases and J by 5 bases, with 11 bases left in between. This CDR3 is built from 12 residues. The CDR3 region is CSASRQTDEQYF. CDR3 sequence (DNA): TGCAGTGCTAGTAGGCAGACAGACGAGCAGTACTTC.

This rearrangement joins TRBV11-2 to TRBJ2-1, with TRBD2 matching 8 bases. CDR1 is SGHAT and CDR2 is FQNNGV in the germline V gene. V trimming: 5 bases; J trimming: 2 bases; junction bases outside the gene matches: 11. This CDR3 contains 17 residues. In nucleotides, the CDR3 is TGTGCCAGCAGCCGGCGCAGTCCACTAGCGGCCTACAATGAGCAGTTCTTC. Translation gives CASSRRSPLAAYNEQFF.

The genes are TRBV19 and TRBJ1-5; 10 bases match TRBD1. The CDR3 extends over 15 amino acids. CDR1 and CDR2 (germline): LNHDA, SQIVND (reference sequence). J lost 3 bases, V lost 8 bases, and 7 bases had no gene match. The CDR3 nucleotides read TGTGCCAGTCGGCGGACAGGGGGGTACAATCAGCCCCAGCATTTT. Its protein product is CASRRTGGYNQPQHF.

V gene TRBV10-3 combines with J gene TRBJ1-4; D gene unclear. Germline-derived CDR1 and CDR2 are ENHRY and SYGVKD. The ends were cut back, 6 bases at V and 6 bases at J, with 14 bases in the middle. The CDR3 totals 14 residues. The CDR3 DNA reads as TGTGCCATCAGGGCCGGTCGGGATCATGAAAAACTGTTTTTT. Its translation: CAIRAGRDHEKLFF.

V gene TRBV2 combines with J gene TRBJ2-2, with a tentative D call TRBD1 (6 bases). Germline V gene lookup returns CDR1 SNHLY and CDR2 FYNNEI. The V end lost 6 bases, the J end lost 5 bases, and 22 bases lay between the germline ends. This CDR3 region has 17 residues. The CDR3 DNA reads TGTGCCAGCAGATGGGGCGCACAGGGTCTAAGGACCGGGGAGCTGTTTTTT. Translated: CASRWGAQGLRTGELFF.

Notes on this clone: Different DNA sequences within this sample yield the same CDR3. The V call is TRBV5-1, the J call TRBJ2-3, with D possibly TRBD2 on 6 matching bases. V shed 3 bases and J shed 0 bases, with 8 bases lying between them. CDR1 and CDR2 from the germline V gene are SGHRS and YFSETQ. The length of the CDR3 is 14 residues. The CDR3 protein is CASSSGTSTDTQYF. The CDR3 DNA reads TGCGCCAGCAGCTCCGGGACTAGCACAGATACGCAGTATTTT.

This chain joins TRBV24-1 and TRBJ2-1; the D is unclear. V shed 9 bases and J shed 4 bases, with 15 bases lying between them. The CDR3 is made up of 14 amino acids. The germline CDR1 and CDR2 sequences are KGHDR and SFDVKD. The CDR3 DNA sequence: TGTGCCACCGGGCCGCCAGGCCCTTACAATGAGCAGTTCTTC. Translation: CATGPPGPYNEQFF.

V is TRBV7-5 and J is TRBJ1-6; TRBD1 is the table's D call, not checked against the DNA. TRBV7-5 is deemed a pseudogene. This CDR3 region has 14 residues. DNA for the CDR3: TGTGCCAGAAGCTTCCGACAGGGGGATTCACCCCTCCACTTT. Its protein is CARSFRQGDSPLHF.

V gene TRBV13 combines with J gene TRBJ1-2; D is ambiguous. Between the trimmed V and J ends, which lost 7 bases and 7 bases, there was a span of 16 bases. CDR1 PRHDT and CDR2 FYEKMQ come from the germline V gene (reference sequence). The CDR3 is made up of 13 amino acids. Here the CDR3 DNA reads TGTGCCAGCACCCCTCGGGGTGTGATTGGCTACACCTTC. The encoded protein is CASTPRGVIGYTF.

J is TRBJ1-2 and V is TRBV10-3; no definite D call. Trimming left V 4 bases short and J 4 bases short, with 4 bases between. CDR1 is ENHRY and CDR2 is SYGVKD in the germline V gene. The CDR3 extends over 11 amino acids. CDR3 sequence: CAISGLYGYTF. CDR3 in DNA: TGTGCCATCAGTGGTCTCTATGGCTACACCTTC.

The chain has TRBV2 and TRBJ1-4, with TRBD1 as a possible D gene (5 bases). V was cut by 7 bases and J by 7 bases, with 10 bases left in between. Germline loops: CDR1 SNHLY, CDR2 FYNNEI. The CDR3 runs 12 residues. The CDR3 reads CASTRTFEKLFF. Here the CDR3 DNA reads TGTGCCAGCACTAGGACATTTGAAAAACTGTTTTTT.

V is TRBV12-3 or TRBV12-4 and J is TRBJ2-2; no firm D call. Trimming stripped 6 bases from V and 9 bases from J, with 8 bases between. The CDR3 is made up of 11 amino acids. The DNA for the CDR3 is TGTGCCAGCAGCCCCTTAAGGGAGCTGTTTTTT. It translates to CASSPLRELFF.

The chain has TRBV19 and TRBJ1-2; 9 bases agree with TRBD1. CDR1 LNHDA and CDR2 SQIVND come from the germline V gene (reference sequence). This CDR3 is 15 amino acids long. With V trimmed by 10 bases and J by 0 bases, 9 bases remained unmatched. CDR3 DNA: TGTGCCACTCAGGGACAGGGAGGATCTAACTATGGCTACACCTTC. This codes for CATQGQGGSNYGYTF. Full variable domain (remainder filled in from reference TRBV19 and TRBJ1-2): DGGITQSPKYLFRKEGQNVTLSCEQNLNHDAMYWYRQDPGQGLRLIYYSQIVNDFQKGDIAEGYSVSREKKESFPLTVTSAQKNPTAFYLCATQGQGGSNYGYTFGSGTRLTVV.

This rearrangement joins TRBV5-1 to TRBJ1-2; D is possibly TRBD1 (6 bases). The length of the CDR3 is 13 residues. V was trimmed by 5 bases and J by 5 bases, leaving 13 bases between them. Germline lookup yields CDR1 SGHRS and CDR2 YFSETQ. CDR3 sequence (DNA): TGCGCCAGCAGACAGGACAGCTGGTATGGCTACACCTTC. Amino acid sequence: CASRQDSWYGYTF.

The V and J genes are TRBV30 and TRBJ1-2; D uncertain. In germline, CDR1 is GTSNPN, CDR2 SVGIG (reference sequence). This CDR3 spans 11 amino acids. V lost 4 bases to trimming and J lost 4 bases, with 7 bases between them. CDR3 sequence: CAWTEAYGYTF. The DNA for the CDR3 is TGTGCCTGGACCGAAGCCTATGGCTACACCTTC.

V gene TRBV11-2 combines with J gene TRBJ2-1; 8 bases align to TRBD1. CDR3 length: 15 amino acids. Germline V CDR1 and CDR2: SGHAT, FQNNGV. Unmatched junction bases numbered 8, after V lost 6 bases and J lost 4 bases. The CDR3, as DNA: TGTGCCAGCAGATCAGGGGGCCAGGGGTACAATGAGCAGTTCTTC. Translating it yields CASRSGGQGYNEQFF.

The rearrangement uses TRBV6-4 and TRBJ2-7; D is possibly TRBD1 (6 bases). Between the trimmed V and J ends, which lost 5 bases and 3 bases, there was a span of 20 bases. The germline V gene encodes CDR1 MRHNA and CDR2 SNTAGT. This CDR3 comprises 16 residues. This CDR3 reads CASSSKITQGCYEQYF. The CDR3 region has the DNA TGTGCCAGCAGTAGCAAGATTACTCAGGGGTGCTACGAGCAGTACTTC.

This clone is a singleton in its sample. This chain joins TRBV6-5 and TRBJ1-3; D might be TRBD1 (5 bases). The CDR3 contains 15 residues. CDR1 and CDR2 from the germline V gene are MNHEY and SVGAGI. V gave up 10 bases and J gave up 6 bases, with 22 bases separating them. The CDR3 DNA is TGTGCCACCAGGGAGGGGTCGGTCGTCCCAAACACCATATATTTT. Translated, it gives CATREGSVVPNTIYF.

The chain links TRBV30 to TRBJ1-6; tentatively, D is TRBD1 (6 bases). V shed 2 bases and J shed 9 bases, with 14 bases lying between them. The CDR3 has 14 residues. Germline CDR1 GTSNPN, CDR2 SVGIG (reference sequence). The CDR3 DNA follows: TGTGCCTGGAGTCGGGGGGGGCTTCGTTCACCCCTCCACTTT. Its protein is CAWSRGGLRSPLHF.